The 32 T cell receptor beta chains in this list originate from one sample, sequenced in a study of blood T cell repertoires in COVID-19. Assay: immunoSEQ multiplex PCR; the TCRdb copy retains only in-frame clones and omits some. The table lists around 85,000 clones, around 91% of them singletons. Source material: peripheral blood. These receptors all come from a woman of 80 years or more with active or convalescent COVID-19.

V gene TRBV5-4 combines with J gene TRBJ1-2; 9 bases agree with TRBD1. The CDR3 loop spans 13 amino acids. Germline lookup yields CDR1 SGHNT and CDR2 YYREEE (reference sequence). The trim removed 2 bases at V and 8 bases at J, leaving 4 bases unmatched. The CDR3 sequence: CASSLQGAGGYTF. In DNA form, the CDR3 reads TGTGCCAGCAGCTTACAGGGGGCCGGGGGCTACACCTTC.

This chain uses TRBV28 with TRBJ1-6; TRBD1 matches at 7 bases. Looked up from germline, CDR1 is MDHEN and CDR2 is SYDVKM. J gave up 7 bases and V 2 bases, and 14 bases lay outside the gene matches. The CDR3 runs 18 residues. In DNA form, the CDR3 reads TGTGCCAGCAGTTTAGGGCCAGGCTGGACAGGAGGAAATTCACCCCTCCACTTT. As protein: CASSLGPGWTGGNSPLHF.

The chain uses TRBV5-1 and TRBJ1-1; TRBD1 aligns across 8 bases. The germline V gene encodes CDR1 SGHRS and CDR2 YFSETQ. The ends lost 6 bases at V and 3 bases at J; junction bases unmatched: 13. The CDR3 runs to 16 residues. The CDR3 coding sequence is TGCGCCAGCAACGCCATACAGGGGGAGGAGGACACTGAAGCTTTCTTT. Protein: CASNAIQGEEDTEAFF. The entire variable domain, with the rest obtained from reference TRBV5-1 and TRBJ1-1, is as follows: KAGVTQTPRYLIKTRGQQVTLSCSPISGHRSVSWYQQTPGQGLQFLFEYFSETQRNKGNFPGRFSGRQFSNSRSEMNVSTLELGDSALYLCASNAIQGEEDTEAFFGQGTRLTVV.

The chain recombines TRBV5-1 with TRBJ2-6; D perhaps matches TRBD1 (5 bases). Between the trimmed V and J ends, which lost 1 base and 0 bases, there was a span of 8 bases. The CDR3 runs to 16 residues. Germline V lookup: CDR1 SGHRS, CDR2 YFSETQ. The DNA of the CDR3 is TGCGCCAGCAGCTTGCAGGGTGTCTCTGGGGCCAACGTCCTGACTTTC. It codes for CASSLQGVSGANVLTF.

The gene calls are TRBV5-1 and TRBJ2-5; D not certain. CDR3 length: 14 residues. Germline CDR1 SGHRS, CDR2 YFSETQ. Trimming removed 1 base from V and 1 base from J, with 8 bases in between. CDR3 protein: CASSLFAVQETQYF. The CDR3 DNA reads as TGCGCCAGCAGCTTGTTTGCGGTCCAAGAGACCCAGTACTTC.

The V and J genes are TRBV29-1 and TRBJ2-1; 9 bases match TRBD2. Germline-derived CDR1 and CDR2 are SQVTM and ANQGSEA. CDR3 size: 15 residues. V lost 5 bases to trimming and J lost 2 bases; unmatched junction nucleotides: 7. The DNA of the CDR3 is TGCAGCGTTCCCGATAGCGGGAGACCCTACAATGAGCAGTTCTTC. This encodes CSVPDSGRPYNEQFF.

The rearrangement uses TRBV5-5 and TRBJ2-3; D gene uncertain. Germline V gene data show CDR1 as SGHKS and CDR2 as YYEKEE (reference sequence). The CDR3 runs 15 residues. Trimming removed 1 base from V and 2 bases from J, with 11 bases in between. Written as DNA, the CDR3 is TGTGCCAGCAGCTTGTCGGCTAGACTCACAGATACGCAGTATTTT. Translation gives CASSLSARLTDTQYF.

The chain recombines TRBV5-4 with TRBJ2-3; D unresolved. Trimming removed 1 base at V and 4 bases at J, with 10 bases between. There are 14 residues in the CDR3. From germline, CDR1 is SGHNT and CDR2 YYREEE (reference sequence). In DNA, the CDR3 is TGTGCCAGCAGCTTGAGATCGGTCGCAGATACGCAGTATTTT. Translation: CASSLRSVADTQYF.

The rearrangement links TRBV6-2 or TRBV6-3 to TRBJ2-2, with 14 bases fitting TRBD2. After removal of 4 bases from V and 5 bases from J, the junction contained 12 bases not matched to a gene. The CDR3 loop spans 19 amino acids. From germline, CDR1 is MNHEY and CDR2 SVGEGT. DNA of the CDR3: TGTGCCAGCAGTTTCGGGACTAGCGGGAGTCTTGTCTTGACCGGGGAGCTGTTTTTT. The encoded protein is CASSFGTSGSLVLTGELFF.

The rearrangement joins TRBV11-2 to TRBJ1-3, with D perhaps matching TRBD1 (5 bases). The V gene lost 5 bases and the J gene lost 0 bases, with 8 bases spanning the gap. CDR3 length: 14 amino acids. Per the germline V gene, CDR1 is SGHAT and CDR2 is FQNNGV. CDR3 in amino acids: CASSVGGSGNTIYF. As DNA, the CDR3 is TGTGCCAGCAGCGTGGGGGGCTCTGGAAACACCATATATTTT.

The chain uses TRBV11-1 and TRBJ1-1; no reliable D call. The CDR3 totals 13 residues. V shed 5 bases and J shed 1 base, with 8 bases lying between them. Germline CDR1 reads SGHAT; CDR2 reads FQDESV (reference sequence). The CDR3: CASSTLANTEAFF. The DNA for the CDR3 is TGTGCCAGCAGCACCCTGGCGAACACTGAAGCTTTCTTT.

The gene calls are TRBV7-9 and TRBJ2-1, with 8 bases aligning to TRBD1. V shed 8 bases and J 6 bases; nucleotides not matched to a gene: 6. Germline V gene data show CDR1 as SEHNR and CDR2 as FQNEAQ (reference sequence). This CDR3 has 13 amino acids. The CDR3 nucleotides read TGTGCCAGCGGATGGACAGGGATCAATGAGCAGTTCTTC. The encoded protein is CASGWTGINEQFF.

This sequence joins TRBV27 and TRBJ1-1; TRBD1 agrees at 9 bases. Germline V gene data show CDR1 as MNHEY and CDR2 as SMNVEV (reference sequence). CDR3 size: 15 residues. V lost 6 bases, J lost 5 bases, and 10 bases stayed unmatched. CDR3 DNA: TGTGCCAGCAGGGGGTCAACAGGGGGCTTAACTGAAGCTTTCTTT. This gives the protein CASRGSTGGLTEAFF.

The V and J genes are TRBV5-1 and TRBJ2-3; TRBD2 agrees at 15 bases. Germline-derived CDR1 and CDR2 are SGHRS and YFSETQ. The J segment lost 6 bases and the V segment lost 4 bases, leaving 6 bases of the junction unmatched. The CDR3 loop spans 16 amino acids. CDR3: CASSLDGLAGGDTQYF. CDR3 nucleotides: TGCGCCAGCAGCCTGGACGGACTAGCGGGAGGGGATACGCAGTATTTT. The full variable domain, in which reference TRBV5-1 and TRBJ2-3 provide the parts outside the CDR3, is KAGVTQTPRYLIKTRGQQVTLSCSPISGHRSVSWYQQTPGQGLQFLFEYFSETQRNKGNFPGRFSGRQFSNSRSEMNVSTLELGDSALYLCASSLDGLAGGDTQYFGPGTRLTVL.

The chain is built from TRBV28 and TRBJ2-1; 11 bases map to TRBD2. Germline V gene sequence: CDR1 MDHEN, CDR2 SYDVKM. This CDR3 comprises 15 residues. V lost 10 bases and J lost 8; bases outside the gene matches: 13. CDR3 amino acids: CATLLTSGIGYEQFF. DNA of the CDR3: TGTGCCACCCTATTGACTAGCGGGATAGGGTATGAGCAGTTCTTC.

The chain uses TRBV20-1 and TRBJ1-1; possibly TRBD1 for D (5 bases). This CDR3 spans 10 amino acids. Trimming left V 6 bases short and J 6 bases short, with 8 bases between. Germline V gene data show CDR1 as DFQATT and CDR2 as SNEGSKA (reference sequence). The CDR3 DNA reads as TGCAGTGCGTCGACAGCTGAAGCTTTCTTT. It codes for CSASTAEAFF.

The V gene is TRBV2, the J gene TRBJ1-4; 10 bases line up with TRBD1. V gave up 6 bases and J gave up 8 bases; unmatched junction bases: 6. Germline values: CDR1 SNHLY, CDR2 FYNNEI. The CDR3 runs to 14 residues. CDR3 sequence: CASRRDRGEEKLFF. The CDR3 nucleotides are TGTGCCAGCAGGAGGGACAGGGGAGAGGAAAAACTGTTTTTT. The full variable domain, in which reference TRBV2 and TRBJ1-4 provide the parts outside the CDR3, is EPEVTQTPSHQVTQMGQEVILRCVPISNHLYFYWYRQILGQKVEFLVSFYNNEISEKSEIFDDQFSVERPDGSNFTLKIRSTKLEDSAMYFCASRRDRGEEKLFFGSGTQLSVL.

V usage is TRBV7-9 and J usage is TRBJ2-7; D unresolved. V was pared by 0 bases and J by 6 bases, with 12 bases between. CDR1 and CDR2 from the germline V gene are SEHNR and FQNEAQ (reference sequence). This CDR3 is built from 14 residues. The CDR3 nucleotides are TGTGCCAGCAGCTTAGCGCCGGGTTATGGCGAGCAGTACTTC. Protein sequence: CASSLAPGYGEQYF.

This clone was observed a few times. V gene TRBV18 combines with J gene TRBJ1-1, with 12 nucleotides matching TRBD1. The CDR3 extends over 15 amino acids. Germline V gene lookup returns CDR1 KGHSH and CDR2 LQKENI. J was trimmed by 3 bases and V by 6 bases; bases with no gene match: 5. The CDR3 coding sequence is TGTGCCAGCTCCCTCGGGACAGGGGGCGACACTGAAGCTTTCTTT. This translates into CASSLGTGGDTEAFF.

V is TRBV5-1 and J is TRBJ1-4, with D possibly matching TRBD1 (5 bases). The CDR3 runs 15 residues. V shed 2 bases and J shed 7 bases, with 15 bases lying between them. From germline, CDR1 is SGHRS and CDR2 YFSETQ. CDR3 sequence reads: CASSFSQGGAEKLFF. CDR3 nucleotide sequence: TGCGCCAGCAGCTTCTCCCAGGGAGGGGCTGAAAAACTGTTTTTT.

V gene TRBV19 combines with J gene TRBJ1-2; D possibly corresponds to TRBD1 (6 bases). This CDR3 spans 13 amino acids. Germline V lookup: CDR1 LNHDA, CDR2 SQIVND (reference sequence). Trimming stripped 6 bases from V and 5 bases from J, with 13 bases between. The CDR3 loop reads CASRNLQGYGYTF. CDR3 bases: TGTGCCAGTAGAAACCTACAGGGTTATGGCTACACCTTC.

The chain joins TRBV7-3 to TRBJ2-1; the D is unclear. From germline, CDR1 is SGHTA and CDR2 FQGTGA. There are 14 residues in the CDR3. V was trimmed by 6 bases and J by 4 bases, leaving 13 bases between them. The CDR3 DNA is TGTGCCAGCAGTAGAGGCGGTGGATACAATGAGCAGTTCTTC. Protein sequence: CASSRGGGYNEQFF.

This chain links TRBV28 with TRBJ1-2; D might be TRBD1 (6 bases). The V gene lost 5 bases and the J gene lost 8 bases, with 18 bases spanning the gap. The CDR3 runs to 14 residues. Germline CDR1 reads MDHEN; CDR2 reads SYDVKM. CDR3 sequence: CASSTGGALVGYTF. DNA of the CDR3: TGTGCCAGCAGTACGGGGGGGGCGCTAGTGGGCTACACCTTC.

The chain carries TRBV24-1 and TRBJ2-2, with 8 positions matching TRBD1. The CDR3 extends over 16 amino acids. With V trimmed by 3 bases and J by 8 bases, 10 bases remained unmatched. Germline CDR1 is KGHDR and CDR2 is SFDVKD. The CDR3 coding sequence is TGTGCCACCAGTGATCCCCGGCAGGGGGCTTCTGGGGAGCTGTTTTTT. Protein sequence: CATSDPRQGASGELFF.

A single count supports this clone. V usage is TRBV11-2 and J usage is TRBJ2-2, with 8 bases lining up with TRBD1. V was clipped by 0 bases and J by 6 bases; unmatched bases: 6. The CDR3 loop spans 16 amino acids. Germline V CDR1 and CDR2: SGHAT, FQNNGV. CDR3 in DNA: TGTGCCAGCAGCTTAGAGGCAGGGGGCACGGCCGGGGAGCTGTTTTTT. Translation gives CASSLEAGGTAGELFF.

The chain recombines TRBV27 with TRBJ2-1; D is uncertain. Per germline, CDR1 MNHEY and CDR2 SMNVEV (reference sequence). Deletions cut 6 bases from V and 0 bases from J, with 15 bases between. The CDR3 consists of 16 residues. The CDR3 sequence is CASRPRGTRSYNEQFF. Written as DNA, the CDR3 is TGTGCCAGCAGGCCACGCGGAACACGCTCCTACAATGAGCAGTTCTTC.

The V call is TRBV25-1, the J call TRBJ2-2; possible D gene TRBD1, 6 bases. The CDR3 runs to 12 residues. V dropped 6 bases and J dropped 7 bases, with 9 bases sitting between them. Germline V CDR1 and CDR2: MGHDK, SYGVNS. The CDR3 nucleotides are TGTGCCAGCAGGCAGGGGATCGGGGAGCTGTTTTTT. This gives the protein CASRQGIGELFF.

This rearrangement joins TRBV10-1 to TRBJ1-2, with D tentatively TRBD1 (6 bases). There are 18 residues in the CDR3. V was cut by 7 bases and J by 1 base, with 25 bases left in between. Germline assignment: CDR1 WNHNN and CDR2 SYGVQD (reference sequence). The CDR3 coding sequence is TGCGCCAGCAATGAAGGGGGACACCGCGCCTTTAATAACTATGGCTACACCTTC. This gives the protein CASNEGGHRAFNNYGYTF.

The V gene is TRBV21-1, the J gene TRBJ2-5; the table gives TRBD1 as D, unverified against the DNA. TRBV21-1 is a documented pseudogene. The CDR3 runs to 17 residues. The CDR3 DNA is TGTGCCAGCAGGGGTCAGGGGGTCCCAAATGTACAAGAGACCCAGTACTTC. Translation: CASRGQGVPNVQETQYF.

V usage is TRBV19 and J usage is TRBJ1-5; 11 bases fit TRBD1. The CDR3 has 15 residues. Germline CDR1 LNHDA, CDR2 SQIVND (reference sequence). With V trimmed by 3 bases and J by 4 bases, 2 bases remained unmatched. DNA for the CDR3: TGTGCCAGTAGTATGGGACAGGGGGTTAATCAGCCCCAGCATTTT. This sequence encodes CASSMGQGVNQPQHF.

The V call is TRBV29-1, the J call TRBJ2-1; 9 bases line up with TRBD2. The junction had 23 bases not matched to a gene; V was cut back by 5 bases and J by 12 bases. Per germline, CDR1 SQVTM and CDR2 ANQGSEA. This CDR3 region has 17 residues. Here the CDR3 DNA reads TGCAGCGTTCACGAAGAAATCGTAGCGGGAGTAGTTATATCGCAGTTCTTC. Translated: CSVHEEIVAGVVISQFF.

The chain carries TRBV28 and TRBJ2-7; no clear D. V was clipped by 5 bases and J by 3 bases, with 17 bases between them. The CDR3 is 15 residues long. CDR1 MDHEN and CDR2 SYDVKM come from the germline V gene. This CDR3 is CASSPHFFESYEQYF. In nucleotides, the CDR3 is TGTGCCAGCAGTCCTCATTTTTTCGAGAGCTACGAGCAGTACTTC.